This T cell receptor (beta chain) comes out of a study of shared clonotypes between healthy human individuals. General study points: There were few donors, and this limited the genetic and exposure-history diversity represented.

Naive CD45RA+ and memory CD45RA-negative subsets were split from CD4+ cells. Methods used by the authors: Filtering differed because ImmunoSEQ produced junction-only sequences that carried no quality scores. Assay: immunoSEQ multiplex PCR; the TCRdb copy retains only in-frame clones and omits some. V, J and clone size are those of that table, while D and trimming were read from the DNA. The sample holds some 2,000,000 clones, about 94% seen once. The J segment lost 4 bases and the V segment lost 8 bases, leaving 8 bases of the junction unmatched. This CDR3 is 14 amino acids long. Germline CDR1 SGHRS, CDR2 YFSETQ. This clone was picked up one time. The antigen remains unidentified.

This receptor was obtained from a man in his late teens or twenties in good health. What was sequenced was naive CD4+ T cells sorted from blood. Subset specified: CD45RA+ positively selected. This rearrangement joins TRBV5-1 to TRBJ2-2; 7 bases line up with TRBD2. CDR3 sequence reads: CASNRDYSTGELFF. In DNA, the CDR3 is TGCGCCAGTAACCGGGACTATAGCACCGGGGAGCTGTTTTTT.